This TCR beta chain is from a study of blood T cell repertoires in COVID-19. Unmatched junction bases numbered 12, after V lost 6 bases and J lost 6 bases. This CDR3 has 17 amino acids. The germline CDR1 and CDR2 sequences are SNHLY and FYNNEI. Sequenced by immunoSEQ multiplex PCR; TCRdb stores in-frame clones only, minus some. The sample yields some 350,000 clones, about 89% seen once. Seattle-derived patients entered the study during active infection and were followed longitudinally. Sequenced input: peripheral blood. The TCR sequence derives from a woman in her thirties with COVID-19, enrolled during active disease. The chain couples TRBV2 to TRBJ2-1; 12 bases match TRBD2. CDR3 sequence: CASSDSRLAGASNEQFF. For the CDR3, the DNA is TGTGCCAGCAGCGACTCCAGACTAGCGGGAGCGAGCAATGAGCAGTTCTTC.